The clone carrying this T cell receptor beta chain has only a few counts. Antigen unknown. As for the cDNA, it was generated by 5'RACE with 10-nucleotide random UMIs. TCRdb recomputed calls from the 5' RACE reads with MiXCR, one row per CDR3 protein. This table holds 46,000 or so distinct CDR3 sequences, 10% found once. The source of the sample is a study of neurological immune-mediated disorders. Overall study findings and caveats: The absence of any CDR3 amino acid sequence shared by expanded clones across subjects suggests that repertoires were private in all groups. HTLV-1-associated myelopathy had the most TCR clonal expansion, while multiple sclerosis had the least, a level that fell below healthy controls.

2 million unsorted PBMCs were stored in RNAlater at -80 °C before RNA extraction. This sequence originates from a woman aged 40 to 50 with HTLV-1-associated myelopathy (HAM/TSP). The sample was PBMCs.

CDR3 in DNA: TGTGCCAGCAGTGGGCCGTTGGCGGGCTACACCTTC. This translates into CASSGPLAGYTF. The V gene is TRBV2, the J gene TRBJ1-2, with D unclear. Trimming removed 4 bases from V and 8 bases from J, with 11 bases in between. The CDR3 consists of 12 residues. Per the germline V gene, CDR1 is SNHLY and CDR2 is FYNNEI.